The 18 T cell receptor beta chains presented below share a single source sample, sequenced in a study of T cell responses to AZD1222 COVID-19 vaccine. The repertoire was sequenced with immunoSEQ multiplex PCR; TCRdb's copy has only in-frame clones and lacks some. The sample shows some 130,000 clones, approximately 90% of them seen only once. The input for sequencing was peripheral blood, taken on day 0 of AZD1222 vaccination. The receptors were sampled from an adult in good health.

This clone has a single count. The rearrangement uses TRBV6-1 and TRBJ2-2; 7 bases match TRBD1. Germline V gene sequence: CDR1 MNHNS, CDR2 SASEGT. The CDR3 has 15 amino acids. Germline trimming cut 1 base from V and 3 bases from J; bases unmatched to any gene: 2. The CDR3 here is CASSEEGQYTGELFF. The CDR3 DNA reads TGTGCCAGCAGTGAAGAGGGACAGTACACCGGGGAGCTGTTTTTT.

The J gene is TRBJ1-2, the V gene TRBV19; D is unresolved. Trimming cost V 1 base and J 4 bases, with 13 bases left between them. This CDR3 is built from 15 residues. CDR1 is LNHDA and CDR2 is SQIVND in the germline V gene (reference sequence). CDR3 nucleotide sequence: TGTGCCAGTAGTATAGCCGCCCACTGGGGCTATGGCTACACCTTC. This translates into CASSIAAHWGYGYTF.

The chain carries TRBV6-1 and TRBJ1-2; D remains unclear. The CDR3 extends over 13 amino acids. The V end was cut by 1 base, the J end by 6 bases, with 9 bases between. Germline CDR1 and CDR2: MNHNS and SASEGT. The CDR3: CASSEGGGDGYTF. CDR3 bases: TGTGCCAGCAGTGAAGGTGGTGGGGATGGCTACACCTTC.

This chain connects TRBV6-1 to TRBJ2-5; 10 bases line up with TRBD2. This CDR3 region has 16 residues. In germline, CDR1 is MNHNS, CDR2 SASEGT. The V and J ends lost 2 bases and 1 base, in that order; junction bases with no gene match: 4. The DNA of the CDR3 is TGTGCCAGCAGTGAATTCGCTAGCGGGAGCCAAGAGACCCAGTACTTC. Translating it yields CASSEFASGSQETQYF.

The chain links TRBV6-5 to TRBJ2-5; D perhaps matches TRBD2 (5 bases). This CDR3 has 14 residues. CDR1 is MNHEY, CDR2 SVGAGI, per germline. Trimming shortened V by 5 bases and J by 4 bases, and 14 bases separated the two germline ends. CDR3: CASSRAGRSETQYF. CDR3 DNA: TGTGCCAGCAGTCGGGCGGGTAGGTCAGAGACCCAGTACTTC.

V and J are TRBV5-1 and TRBJ2-3; 11 bases fit TRBD2. The CDR3 has 14 amino acids. The germline gives CDR1 SGHRS, CDR2 YFSETQ. With 7 bases clipped from V and 6 bases from J, the junction kept 7 bases outside the gene matches. The CDR3: CASQASGGFDTQYF. CDR3 sequence (DNA): TGCGCCAGCCAGGCTAGCGGGGGGTTCGATACGCAGTATTTT. The full variable domain, completed using reference TRBV5-1 and TRBJ2-3, is KAGVTQTPRYLIKTRGQQVTLSCSPISGHRSVSWYQQTPGQGLQFLFEYFSETQRNKGNFPGRFSGRQFSNSRSEMNVSTLELGDSALYLCASQASGGFDTQYFGPGTRLTVL.

The V call is TRBV3-1 (or the pseudogene TRBV3-2), the J call TRBJ2-1; maybe TRBD2 (6 bases). Trimming removed 6 bases at V and 10 bases at J, with 10 bases between. Germline CDR1 reads LGHDT; CDR2 reads YNNKEL (reference sequence). CDR3 length: 11 residues. CDR3 loop: CASSPGGEQFF. DNA for the CDR3: TGTGCCAGCAGTCCAGGAGGGGAGCAGTTCTTC.

This chain connects TRBV29-1 to TRBJ1-1; a possible D gene is TRBD1 (5 bases). Deletions cut 4 bases from V and 1 base from J, with 10 bases between. Germline-derived CDR1 and CDR2 are SQVTM and ANQGSEA. This CDR3 has 13 amino acids. DNA of the CDR3: TGCAGCGTTGCGGGGGATGAGAACACTGAAGCTTTCTTT. Encoded protein: CSVAGDENTEAFF.

The chain couples TRBV30 to TRBJ1-2; D may be TRBD1 (5 bases). The germline V gene has CDR1 GTSNPN and CDR2 SVGIG (reference sequence). The CDR3 contains 14 residues. The ends were cut back, 5 bases at V and 4 bases at J, with 17 bases in the middle. The CDR3 sequence is CAWSGTRYSYGYTF. The CDR3 bases are TGTGCCTGGTCCGGGACGAGGTATAGCTATGGCTACACCTTC. The full variable domain, completed using reference TRBV30 and TRBJ1-2, is SQTIHQWPATLVQPVGSPLSLECTVEGTSNPNLYWYRQAAGRGLQLLFYSVGIGQISSEVPQNLSASRPQDRQFILSSKKLLLSDSGFYLCAWSGTRYSYGYTFGSGTRLTVV.

This clone appeared once. The chain employs TRBV5-8 and TRBJ1-1, with D tentatively TRBD1 (6 bases). The CDR3 spans 15 residues. Trimming removed 0 bases at V and 4 bases at J, with 13 bases between. CDR1 and CDR2 from the germline V gene are SGHTS and YDEGEE. CDR3 nucleotide sequence: TGTGCCAGCAGCTTGGGGGGGGCAGGTAGCACTGAAGCTTTCTTT. Protein: CASSLGGAGSTEAFF.

This chain connects TRBV27 to TRBJ1-5; no clear D gene. V was cut by 2 bases and J by 5 bases, with 7 bases left in between. The germline V gene encodes CDR1 MNHEY and CDR2 SMNVEV (reference sequence). The CDR3 runs to 13 residues. CDR3 in DNA: TGTGCCAGCAGTTTAATAGTGGATCAGCCCCAGCATTTT. This gives the protein CASSLIVDQPQHF.

The gene calls are TRBV5-4 and TRBJ2-3; no firm D call. The germline V gene has CDR1 SGHNT and CDR2 YYREEE (reference sequence). Trimming took off 0 bases at V and 5 bases at J, with 16 bases between the two ends. The CDR3 contains 16 residues. The chain's CDR3 is CASSLDSFNYGDTQYF. CDR3 nucleotide sequence: TGTGCCAGCAGCTTGGACAGTTTTAATTATGGAGATACGCAGTATTTT. The full variable domain, with the rest looked up from reference TRBV5-4 and TRBJ2-3, is ETGVTQSPTHLIKTRGQQVTLRCSSQSGHNTVSWYQQALGQGPQFIFQYYREEENGRGNFPPRFSGLQFPNYSSELNVNALELDDSALYLCASSLDSFNYGDTQYFGPGTRLTVL.

The chain couples TRBV2 to TRBJ2-7; 13 nucleotides align to TRBD2. Germline V lookup: CDR1 SNHLY, CDR2 FYNNEI. The CDR3 runs to 17 residues. Trimming removed 4 bases from V and 3 bases from J; junction bases left unmatched: 9. In DNA form, the CDR3 reads TGTGCCAGCAGTGGAAAGCCGGGACTAGCGGGGTACTACGAGCAGTACTTC. This gives the protein CASSGKPGLAGYYEQYF.

The CDR3 coding sequence is TGTGCCAGCAGCTACGGGGAGAAGGGTGAAAAACTGTTTTTT. Protein product: CASSYGEKGEKLFF. This chain uses TRBV5-6 with TRBJ1-4; D is ambiguous. The CDR3 spans 14 residues. With 3 bases removed from V and 7 bases from J, the gap between germline ends came to 13 bases. Per germline, CDR1 SGHDT and CDR2 YYEEEE.

The rearrangement uses TRBV29-1 and TRBJ1-1; perhaps TRBD1 as D (6 bases). From germline, CDR1 is SQVTM and CDR2 ANQGSEA. The V and J ends lost 0 bases and 8 bases respectively, with 13 bases between them. The CDR3 has 13 residues. CDR3 amino acids: CSVEDPPGAEAFF. In DNA form, the CDR3 reads TGCAGCGTTGAAGATCCCCCGGGGGCGGAAGCTTTCTTT.

V is TRBV25-1 and J is TRBJ1-5; D is perhaps TRBD1 (5 bases). Trimming cost V 4 bases and J 3 bases, with 16 bases left between them. The CDR3 runs to 16 residues. CDR1 and CDR2 (germline): MGHDK, SYGVNS. CDR3 protein: CASSGTNSPDNQPQHF. CDR3 sequence (DNA): TGTGCCAGCAGTGGGACAAACTCACCTGACAATCAGCCCCAGCATTTT.

This clone has only one observation. In DNA, the CDR3 is TGCGCCAGCAGCCAAGGGCCCGGAAAGGGCACTGAAGCTTTCTTT. This translates into CASSQGPGKGTEAFF. This sequence joins TRBV4-1 and TRBJ1-1; unclear D gene. The CDR3 runs to 15 residues. V was shortened by 1 base and J by 4 bases, with 13 bases between the two germline ends. Germline-derived CDR1 and CDR2 are MGHRA and YSYEKL.

The V call is TRBV7-2, the J call TRBJ1-5; TRBD1 aligns across 7 bases. CDR1 and CDR2 from the germline V gene are SGHTA and FQGNSA. The CDR3 sequence is 16 residues long. Losses at the gene ends were 1 base for V and 4 bases for J; bases not matched to a gene: 7. The CDR3 sequence: CASSLGTQGVNQPQHF. The CDR3 bases are TGTGCCAGCAGCTTAGGGACTCAGGGGGTAAATCAGCCCCAGCATTTT.